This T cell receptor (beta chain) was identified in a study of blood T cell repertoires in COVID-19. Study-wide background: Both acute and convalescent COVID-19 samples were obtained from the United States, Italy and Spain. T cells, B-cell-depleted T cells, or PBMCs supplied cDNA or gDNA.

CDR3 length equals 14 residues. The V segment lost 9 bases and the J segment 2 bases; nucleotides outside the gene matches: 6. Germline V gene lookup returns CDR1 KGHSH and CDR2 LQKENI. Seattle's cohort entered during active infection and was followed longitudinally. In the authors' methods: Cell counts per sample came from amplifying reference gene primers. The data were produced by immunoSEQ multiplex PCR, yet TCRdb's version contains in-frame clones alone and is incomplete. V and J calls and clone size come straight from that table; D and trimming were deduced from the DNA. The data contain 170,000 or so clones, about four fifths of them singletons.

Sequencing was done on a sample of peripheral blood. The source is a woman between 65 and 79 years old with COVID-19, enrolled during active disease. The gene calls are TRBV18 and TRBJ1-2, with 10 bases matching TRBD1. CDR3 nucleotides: TGTGCCAGTTTCCGGACAGGGGGAAACTATGGCTACACCTTC. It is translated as CASFRTGGNYGYTF.